The rows below give T cell receptor beta chains drawn from one sample of a study of control samples from healthy donors and cancer patients. Profiled with immunoSEQ multiplex PCR; TCRdb holds only in-frame clones, not every one. Here the sample spans 150,000 to 200,000 clones, around 88% being singletons. The source material was blood. These receptors originate from a woman aged 30 to 39 in good health. The conserved cysteine and the conserved F or W are not part of the CDR3 here. Fields, in order: J gene, V gene, CDR3 protein.

>TRBJ1-5|TRBV10-3
AISESGAQPQH
>TRBJ2-7|TRBV18
ASSLGGTGTYEQY
>TRBJ2-3|TRBV3-1/TRBV3-2
ASSQDVGTTQY
>TRBJ2-1|TRBV4-1
ASRKRPQGGEDNEQF
>TRBJ1-2|TRBV5-4
ARLRGLTGGHYGYT
>TRBJ2-5|TRBV14
ATPSGVHQETQY
>TRBJ1-1|TRBV30
AWSLSGYTEAF
>TRBJ1-4|TRBV11-3
ASSSPGQLNEKLF
>TRBJ1-2|TRBV15
ATSRRSLPYGYT
>TRBJ2-4|TRBV19
ASRMNPPVAKNIQY
>TRBJ1-5|TRBV4-2
ASSQAGTGNQPQH
>TRBJ1-2|TRBV19
ASSLGRSDYGYT
>TRBJ2-3|TRBV11-3
ASSLGGATDTQY
>TRBJ2-1|TRBV7-8
ASSLDTATREQF
>TRBJ2-6|TRBV13
ASSSRVGANVLT
>TRBJ2-1|TRBV2
ASVIIAGGTRENEQF
>TRBJ2-5|TRBV6-5
ASSVGQVQETQY
>TRBJ2-3|TRBV18
ASSPTHTDTQY
>TRBJ2-1|TRBV28
ASSFGSGIYNEQF
>TRBJ1-6|TRBV12-3/TRBV12-4
ASSLVGLQPLH
>TRBJ2-2|TRBV7-9
ASSLGVGNTGELF
>TRBJ1-5|TRBV15
ATSRGGVNQPQH
>TRBJ1-2|TRBV7-8
ASSLGTRTNYGYT
>TRBJ1-1|TRBV4-2
ASRGRGIVDTEAF
>TRBJ2-6|TRBV6-4
ASSDSILAGANVLT
>TRBJ1-5|TRBV4-1
ASSQDHYNQPQH
>TRBJ1-4|TRBV4-2
ASSQDGSGSEKLF
>TRBJ2-3|TRBV2
ASKIGSGTTDTQY
>TRBJ1-4|TRBV11-3
ASSLGRGPNEKLF
>TRBJ2-1|TRBV6-2/TRBV6-3
ASSYSKGGRSSYNEQF
>TRBJ2-2|TRBV5-5
ASSLGDYTPGELF
>TRBJ2-3|TRBV24-1
ATSEVSGGITDTQY
>TRBJ1-1|TRBV29-1
SDLTGAGLAF
>TRBJ1-1|TRBV10-3
AISENTEAF
>TRBJ2-5|TRBV7-8
ASSLSRTGAIQETQY
>TRBJ1-5|TRBV5-1
ASSLERDQPQH
>TRBJ2-7|TRBV10-3
AITPGLRDGEQY
>TRBJ1-1|TRBV6-5
ASRVIEQGVTEAF
>TRBJ2-3|TRBV6-5
ASSYSLWSTDTQY
>TRBJ2-1|TRBV6-5
ASSYSRLARNNEQF